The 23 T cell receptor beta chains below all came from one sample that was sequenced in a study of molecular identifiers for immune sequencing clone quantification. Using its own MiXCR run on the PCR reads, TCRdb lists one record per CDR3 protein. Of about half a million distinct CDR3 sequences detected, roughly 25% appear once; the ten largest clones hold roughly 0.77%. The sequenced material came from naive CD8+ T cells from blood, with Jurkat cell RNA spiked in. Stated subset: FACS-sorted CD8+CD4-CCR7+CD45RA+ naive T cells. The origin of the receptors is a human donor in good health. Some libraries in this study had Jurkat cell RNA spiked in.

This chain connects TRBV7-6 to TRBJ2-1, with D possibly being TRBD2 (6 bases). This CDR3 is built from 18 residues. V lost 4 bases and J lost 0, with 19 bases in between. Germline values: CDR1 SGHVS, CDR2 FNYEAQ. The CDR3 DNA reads TGTGCCAGCAGCTCTAATCCTCCCTTCGGGGGCTCCTACAATGAGCAGTTCTTC. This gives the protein CASSSNPPFGGSYNEQFF. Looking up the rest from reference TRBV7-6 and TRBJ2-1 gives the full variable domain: GAGVSQSPRYKVTKRGQDVALRCDPISGHVSLYWYRQALGQGPEFLTYFNYEAQQDKSGLPNDRFSAERPEGSISTLTIQRTEQRDSAMYRCASSSNPPFGGSYNEQFFGPGTRLTVL.

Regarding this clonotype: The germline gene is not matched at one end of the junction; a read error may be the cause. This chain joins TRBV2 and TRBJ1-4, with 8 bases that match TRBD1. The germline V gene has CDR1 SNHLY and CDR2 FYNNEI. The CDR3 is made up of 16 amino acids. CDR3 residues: CASLSEPGQDSEELFF. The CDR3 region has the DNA TGTGCCAGCCTCTCCGAGCCGGGACAGGACAGTGAAGAACTGTTTTTT.

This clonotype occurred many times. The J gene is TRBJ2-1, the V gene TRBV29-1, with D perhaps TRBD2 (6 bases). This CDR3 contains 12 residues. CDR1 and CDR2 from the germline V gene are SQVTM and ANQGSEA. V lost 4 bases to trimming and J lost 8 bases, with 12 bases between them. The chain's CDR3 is CSVGSGEDEQFF. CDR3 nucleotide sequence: TGCAGCGTTGGTAGCGGCGAGGATGAGCAGTTCTTC.

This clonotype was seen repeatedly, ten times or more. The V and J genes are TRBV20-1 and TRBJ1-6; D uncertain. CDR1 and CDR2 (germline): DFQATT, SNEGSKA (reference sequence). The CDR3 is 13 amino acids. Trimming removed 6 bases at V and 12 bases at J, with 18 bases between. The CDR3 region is CSARAGKLEPLHF. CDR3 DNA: TGCAGTGCGCGTGCGGGGAAGTTAGAACCCCTCCACTTT.

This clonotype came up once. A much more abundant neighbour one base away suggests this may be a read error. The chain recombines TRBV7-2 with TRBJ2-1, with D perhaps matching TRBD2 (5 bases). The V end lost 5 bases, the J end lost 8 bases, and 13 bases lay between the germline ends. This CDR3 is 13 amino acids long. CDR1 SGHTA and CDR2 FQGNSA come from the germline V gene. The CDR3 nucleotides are TGTGCCAGCAGCCCCCCCGCGAGGGATGAGCAGTTCTTC. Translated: CASSPPARDEQFF.

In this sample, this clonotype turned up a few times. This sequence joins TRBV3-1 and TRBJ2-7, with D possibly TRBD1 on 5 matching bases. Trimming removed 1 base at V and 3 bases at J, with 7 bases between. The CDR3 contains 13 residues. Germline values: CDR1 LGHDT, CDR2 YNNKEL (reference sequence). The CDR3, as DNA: TGTGCCAGCAGCCAAGGCAGGGTCTACGAGCAGTACTTC. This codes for CASSQGRVYEQYF.

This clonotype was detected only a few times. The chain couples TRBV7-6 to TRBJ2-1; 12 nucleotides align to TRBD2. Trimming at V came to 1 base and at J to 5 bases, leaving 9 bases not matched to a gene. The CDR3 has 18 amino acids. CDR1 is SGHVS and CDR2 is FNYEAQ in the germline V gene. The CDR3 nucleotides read TGTGCCAGCAGCTTAGACCTAGCGGGGGGGCTCGGGGACAATGAGCAGTTCTTC. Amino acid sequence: CASSLDLAGGLGDNEQFF. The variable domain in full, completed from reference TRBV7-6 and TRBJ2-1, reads GAGVSQSPRYKVTKRGQDVALRCDPISGHVSLYWYRQALGQGPEFLTYFNYEAQQDKSGLPNDRFSAERPEGSISTLTIQRTEQRDSAMYRCASSLDLAGGLGDNEQFFGPGTRLTVL.

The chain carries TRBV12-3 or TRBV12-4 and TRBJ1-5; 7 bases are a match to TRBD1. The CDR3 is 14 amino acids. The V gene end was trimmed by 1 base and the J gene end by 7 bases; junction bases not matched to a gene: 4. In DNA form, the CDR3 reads TGTGCCAGCAGTTTAGGGGACAGATTGCAGCCCCAGCATTTT. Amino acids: CASSLGDRLQPQHF.

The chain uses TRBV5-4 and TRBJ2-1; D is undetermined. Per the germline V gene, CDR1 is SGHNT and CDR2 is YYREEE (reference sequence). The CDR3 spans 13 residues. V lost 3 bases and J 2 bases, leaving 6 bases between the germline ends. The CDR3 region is CASSWATYNEQFF. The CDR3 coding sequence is TGTGCCAGCAGCTGGGCCACCTACAATGAGCAGTTCTTC.

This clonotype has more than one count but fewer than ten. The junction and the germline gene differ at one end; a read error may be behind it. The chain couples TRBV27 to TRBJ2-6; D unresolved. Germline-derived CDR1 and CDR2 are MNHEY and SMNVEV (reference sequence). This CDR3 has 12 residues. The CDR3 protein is CASGFGANVLTF. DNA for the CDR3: TGTGCCAGCGGTTTTGGGGCCAACGTCCTGACTTTC.

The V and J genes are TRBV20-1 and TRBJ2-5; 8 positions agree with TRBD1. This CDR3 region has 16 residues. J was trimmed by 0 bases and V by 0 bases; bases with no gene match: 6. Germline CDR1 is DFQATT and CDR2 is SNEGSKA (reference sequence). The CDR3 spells CSARDAQGANQETQYF. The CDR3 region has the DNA TGCAGTGCTAGAGATGCGCAGGGGGCGAACCAAGAGACCCAGTACTTC.

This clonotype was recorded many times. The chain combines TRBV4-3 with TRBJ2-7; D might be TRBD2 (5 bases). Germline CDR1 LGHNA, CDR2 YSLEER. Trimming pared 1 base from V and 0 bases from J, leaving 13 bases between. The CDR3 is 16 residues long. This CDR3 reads CASSQAVASSSYEQYF. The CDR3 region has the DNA TGCGCCAGCAGCCAAGCGGTAGCGAGTAGCTCCTACGAGCAGTACTTC.

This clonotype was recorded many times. CDR3 coding DNA: TGTGCCAGCAGTTTAGATCAAGGACCAGATACGCAGTATTTT. Protein: CASSLDQGPDTQYF. V is TRBV28 and J is TRBJ2-3; no firm D call. V gave up 2 bases and J gave up 4 bases, with 10 bases separating them. The length of the CDR3 is 14 residues. Germline V lookup: CDR1 MDHEN, CDR2 SYDVKM.

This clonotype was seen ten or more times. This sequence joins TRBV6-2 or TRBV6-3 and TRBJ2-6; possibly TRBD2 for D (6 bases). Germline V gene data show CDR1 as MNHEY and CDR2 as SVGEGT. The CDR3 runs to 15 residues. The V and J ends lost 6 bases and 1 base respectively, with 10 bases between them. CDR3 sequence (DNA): TGTGCCAGCAGCCCCCGGGGGTCTGGGGCCAACGTCCTGACTTTC. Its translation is CASSPRGSGANVLTF.

This CDR3 reads CASSSQGVGGAYNEQFF. CDR3 bases: TGTGCCAGCAGTTCCCAAGGAGTAGGGGGGGCCTACAATGAGCAGTTCTTC. The chain joins TRBV27 to TRBJ2-1; a weak D match, TRBD2 (7 bases). V was pared by 4 bases and J by 2 bases, with 18 bases between. This CDR3 has 17 residues. The germline V gene encodes CDR1 MNHEY and CDR2 SMNVEV (reference sequence).

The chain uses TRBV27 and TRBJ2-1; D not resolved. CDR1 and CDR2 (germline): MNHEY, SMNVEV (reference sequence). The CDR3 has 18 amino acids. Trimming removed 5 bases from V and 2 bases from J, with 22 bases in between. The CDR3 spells CASSPISPSGYTYNEQFF. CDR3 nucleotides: TGTGCCAGCAGTCCTATATCCCCTAGTGGCTACACCTACAATGAGCAGTTCTTC.

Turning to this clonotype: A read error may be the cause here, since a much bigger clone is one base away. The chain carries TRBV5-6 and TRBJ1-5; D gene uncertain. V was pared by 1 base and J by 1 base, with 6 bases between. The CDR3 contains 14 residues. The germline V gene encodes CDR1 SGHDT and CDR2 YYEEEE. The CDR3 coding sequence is TGTGCCAGCAGCTTGAGGTCCAGCAATCAGCCCCAGCATTTT. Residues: CASSLRSSNQPQHF.

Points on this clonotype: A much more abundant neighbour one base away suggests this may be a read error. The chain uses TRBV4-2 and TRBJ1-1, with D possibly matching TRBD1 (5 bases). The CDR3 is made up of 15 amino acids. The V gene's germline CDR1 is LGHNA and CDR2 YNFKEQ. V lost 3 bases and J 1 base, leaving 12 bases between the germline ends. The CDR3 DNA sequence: TGTGCCAGCAGCCAGGAGGGACGGCCGAACACTGAAGCTTTCTTT. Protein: CASSQEGRPNTEAFF.

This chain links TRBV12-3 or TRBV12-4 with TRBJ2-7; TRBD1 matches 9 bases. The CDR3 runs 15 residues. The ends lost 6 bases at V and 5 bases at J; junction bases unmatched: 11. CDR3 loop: CASSPPGTGFHEQYF. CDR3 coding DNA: TGTGCCAGCAGCCCCCCCGGGACAGGGTTCCACGAGCAGTACTTC.

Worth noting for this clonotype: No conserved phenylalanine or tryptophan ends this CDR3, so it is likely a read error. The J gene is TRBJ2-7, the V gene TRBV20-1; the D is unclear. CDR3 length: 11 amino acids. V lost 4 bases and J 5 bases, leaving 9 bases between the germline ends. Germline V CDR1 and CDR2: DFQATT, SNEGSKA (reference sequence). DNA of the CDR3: TGCAGTGCTAAACAGAGCCACGAGCAGTACTTA. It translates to CSAKQSHEQYL.

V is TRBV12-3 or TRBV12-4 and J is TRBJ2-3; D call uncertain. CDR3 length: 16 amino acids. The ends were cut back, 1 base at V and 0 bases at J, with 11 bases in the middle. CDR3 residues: CASSLVANPSTDTQYF. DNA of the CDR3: TGTGCCAGCAGTTTAGTGGCGAACCCTAGCACAGATACGCAGTATTTT.

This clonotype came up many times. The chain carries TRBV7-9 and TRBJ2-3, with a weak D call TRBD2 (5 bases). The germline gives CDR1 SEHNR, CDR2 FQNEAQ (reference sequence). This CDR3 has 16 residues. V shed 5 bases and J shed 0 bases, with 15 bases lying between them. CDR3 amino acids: CASSLSQRRSTDTQYF. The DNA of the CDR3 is TGTGCCAGCAGCCTGAGCCAGCGGAGAAGCACAGATACGCAGTATTTT.

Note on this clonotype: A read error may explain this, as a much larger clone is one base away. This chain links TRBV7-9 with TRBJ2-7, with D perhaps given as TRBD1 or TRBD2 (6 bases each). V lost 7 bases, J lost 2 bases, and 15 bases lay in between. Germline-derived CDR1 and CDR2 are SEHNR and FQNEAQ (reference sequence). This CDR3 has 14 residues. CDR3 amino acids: CASNLIGGTYEQYF. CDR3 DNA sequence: TGTGCCAGCAACCTCATAGGGGGGACCTACGAGCAGTACTTC.